This TCR beta chain is from a study of blood T cell repertoires in COVID-19. Background on the study: Acute and convalescent COVID-19 specimens originated in the United States, Italy and Spain. Nucleic acid was either cDNA or gDNA, and it came from T cells, B-cell-depleted T cells, or PBMCs.

Trimming stripped 5 bases from V and 6 bases from J, with 13 bases between. Germline CDR1 and CDR2: SGHAT and FQNNGV. This CDR3 comprises 13 residues. Authors' processing steps: Estimates of nucleated cell counts were drawn from the amplification of reference gene primers. The assay was immunoSEQ multiplex PCR, and TCRdb's table has in-frame clones only and misses some. D and trimming come from the DNA, and the V and J calls and clone size come from that table. The sample holds a few hundred thousand clones, roughly 89% seen once. This chain connects TRBV11-2 to TRBJ1-2; D is perhaps TRBD1 (6 bases). This TCR was recovered from an older woman with COVID-19, enrolled during active disease. The material sequenced was peripheral blood. The CDR3 spells CASSVGQLDGYTF. In nucleotides, the CDR3 is TGTGCCAGCAGCGTTGGACAGTTGGATGGCTACACCTTC. Full variable domain (outside the CDR3, taken from reference TRBV11-2 and TRBJ1-2): EAGVAQSPRYKIIEKRQSVAFWCNPISGHATLYWYQQILGQGPKLLIQFQNNGVVDDSQLPKDRFSAERLKGVDSTLKIQPAKLEDSAVYLCASSVGQLDGYTFGSGTRLTVV.